The clone carrying this T cell receptor beta chain turned up a few times. The data belong to a study of blood T cell repertoires in COVID-19. Libraries were prepared by immunoSEQ multiplex PCR; TCRdb keeps only in-frame clonotypes and omits some of them. The table shows some 180,000 clones, with around 83% occurring only once. With 1 base removed from V and 7 bases from J, the gap between germline ends came to 5 bases. Germline lookup yields CDR1 SEHNR and CDR2 FQNEAQ (reference sequence). The CDR3 is 12 amino acids. The chain couples TRBV7-9 to TRBJ2-1; D call uncertain. The specimen was peripheral blood. The TCR originated in a woman aged 60-75 years with acute or convalescent COVID-19. CDR3 sequence: CASSLGANEQFF. For the CDR3, the DNA is TGTGCCAGCAGCTTAGGGGCTAATGAGCAGTTCTTC. The full variable domain, rest sourced from reference TRBV7-9 and TRBJ2-1, is DTGVSQNPRHKITKRGQNVTFRCDPISEHNRLYWYRQTLGQGPEFLTYFQNEAQLEKSRLLSDRFSAERPKGSFSTLEIQRTEQGDSAMYLCASSLGANEQFFGPGTRLTVL.